This record concerns one TCR beta chain sequence. CDR3 length: 15 amino acids. J lost 2 bases, V lost 7 bases, and 11 bases had no gene match. Germline values: CDR1 MDHEN, CDR2 SYDVKM. The data derive from a study of blood T cell repertoires in COVID-19. Original handling: Amplification of reference gene primers provided the estimated nucleated cell counts. Libraries were prepared by immunoSEQ multiplex PCR; TCRdb keeps only in-frame clonotypes and omits some of them. V and J calls and clone size are those listed in that table; D and trimming were worked out from the DNA. The table shows about 170,000 clones, with 84% occurring only once.

The receptor's source is a young man with active or convalescent COVID-19. Specimen: peripheral blood. This chain links TRBV28 with TRBJ2-7, with 7 nucleotides matching TRBD2. Here the CDR3 DNA reads TGTGCCAGCAAGGGGAGGGCGGGAGCCCCCTACGAGCAGTACTTC. Its translation is CASKGRAGAPYEQYF.